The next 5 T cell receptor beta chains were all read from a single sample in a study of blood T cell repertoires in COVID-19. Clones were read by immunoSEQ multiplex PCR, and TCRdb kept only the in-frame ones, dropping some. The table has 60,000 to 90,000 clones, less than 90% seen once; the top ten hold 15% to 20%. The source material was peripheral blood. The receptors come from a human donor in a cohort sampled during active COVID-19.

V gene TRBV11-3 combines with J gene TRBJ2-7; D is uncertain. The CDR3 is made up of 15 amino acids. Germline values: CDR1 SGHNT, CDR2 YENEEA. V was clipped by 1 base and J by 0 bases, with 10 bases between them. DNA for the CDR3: TGTGCCAGCAGCTTAGGCGCAAATCCCTCCTACGAGCAGTACTTC. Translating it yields CASSLGANPSYEQYF.

The CDR3 here is CASSQEPPAGTGSPLHF. The CDR3 DNA sequence: TGCGCCAGCAGCCAAGAACCCCCCGCGGGGACTGGTTCACCCCTCCACTTT. This chain joins TRBV4-1 and TRBJ1-6; D may be TRBD1 (5 bases). Germline CDR1 and CDR2: MGHRA and YSYEKL. The V end lost 0 bases, the J end lost 9 bases, and 18 bases lay between the germline ends. The CDR3 has 17 residues.

CDR3 in amino acids: CASRRTSGTYEQYF. The CDR3 DNA sequence: TGTGCCAGTAGACGGACTAGCGGGACCTACGAGCAGTACTTC. J is TRBJ2-7 and V is TRBV19; 12 bases align to TRBD2. This CDR3 spans 14 amino acids. Per the germline V gene, CDR1 is LNHDA and CDR2 is SQIVND (reference sequence). Losses at the gene ends were 6 bases for V and 2 bases for J; bases not matched to a gene: 2.

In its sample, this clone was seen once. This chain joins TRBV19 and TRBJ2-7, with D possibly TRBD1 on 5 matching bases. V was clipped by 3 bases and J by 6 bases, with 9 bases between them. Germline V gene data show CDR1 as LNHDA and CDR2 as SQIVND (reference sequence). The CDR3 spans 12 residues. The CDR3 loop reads CASSIRQGEQYF. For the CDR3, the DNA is TGTGCCAGTAGTATTCGCCAGGGCGAGCAGTACTTC.

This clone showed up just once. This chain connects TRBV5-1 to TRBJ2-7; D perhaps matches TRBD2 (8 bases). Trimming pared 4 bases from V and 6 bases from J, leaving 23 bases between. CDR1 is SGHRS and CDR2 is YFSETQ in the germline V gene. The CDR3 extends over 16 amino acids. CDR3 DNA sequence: TGCGCCAGCAGCCTAGGGACAGCCGGGACTAGGTCCGAGCAGTACTTC. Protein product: CASSLGTAGTRSEQYF.